This TCR beta chain is drawn from a study of PD-L1 blockade in urothelial cancer. About the research overall: Samples of blood were analyzed 3 weeks (second dose) and 6 weeks after treatment start.

Documented time point: pretreatment peripheral blood. TCRdb keeps only in-frame clones here, not all; method: immunoSEQ multiplex PCR. Among 95,000 or so clones listed, 80% to 90% were seen once. With 5 bases clipped from V and 0 bases from J, the junction kept 4 bases outside the gene matches. The CDR3 covers 17 residues. Looked up from germline, CDR1 is SGHVS and CDR2 is FQNEAQ. Sample: PBMCs, taken around atezolizumab (anti-PD-L1) treatment. The receptor was derived from a man in his 60s with urothelial cancer. The V gene is TRBV7-8, the J gene TRBJ2-3, with TRBD2 identical over 14 bases. The CDR3 loop is CASSPGTSGRSTDTQYF. The CDR3 DNA reads TGTGCCAGCAGCCCCGGGACTAGCGGGAGAAGCACAGATACGCAGTATTTT.